Presented here are 26 T cell receptor beta chains from one specimen sequenced in a study of blood T cell repertoires in COVID-19. Assay used: immunoSEQ multiplex PCR; TCRdb lists only in-frame clones, some missing. The repertoire holds about 150,000 clones, with about 90% as singletons. The sequenced sample was peripheral blood. These receptors originate from a man aged 50 to 59 with acute or convalescent COVID-19.

Regarding this clone: Other DNA sequences in the sample encode the same CDR3. V gene TRBV20-1 combines with J gene TRBJ2-7; tentative D call: TRBD2 (5 bases). V was cut by 3 bases and J by 5 bases, with 8 bases left in between. CDR3 size: 11 residues. Germline V gives CDR1 DFQATT, CDR2 SNEGSKA (reference sequence). The CDR3 DNA follows: TGCAGTGCTAGCAGCGGCCACGAGCAGTACGTC. Protein sequence: CSASSGHEQYV.

The rearrangement joins TRBV7-3 to TRBJ2-2, with 7 bases identical to TRBD2. The CDR3 totals 15 residues. The ends lost 4 bases at V and 6 bases at J; junction bases unmatched: 8. Germline CDR1 is SGHTA and CDR2 is FQGTGA. The CDR3 coding sequence is TGTGCCAGCAGCTATCTCCGGGGGGACCCCGGGGAGCTGTTTTTT. Translating gives CASSYLRGDPGELFF.

This rearrangement joins TRBV12-3 or TRBV12-4 to TRBJ1-5; D is possibly TRBD1 (5 bases). The CDR3 loop spans 12 amino acids. Trimming shortened V by 6 bases and J by 6 bases, and 9 bases separated the two germline ends. In nucleotides, the CDR3 is TGTGCCAGCAGGGGGCCGGGTCAGCCCCAGCATTTT. Amino acids: CASRGPGQPQHF.

This sequence joins TRBV5-1 and TRBJ2-7; 10 positions match TRBD1. The CDR3 is 14 amino acids. After removal of 3 bases from V and 6 bases from J, the junction contained 6 bases not matched to a gene. CDR1 and CDR2 (germline): SGHRS, YFSETQ. DNA of the CDR3: TGCGCCAGCAGCTACGTGACAGGGGGCCCCGAGCAGTACTTC. Translated: CASSYVTGGPEQYF.

CDR3 in amino acids: CASSRTGEYEAFF. As DNA, the CDR3 is TGTGCCAGCAGCCGTACAGGGGAATATGAAGCTTTCTTT. The chain employs TRBV6-5 and TRBJ1-1; 7 positions agree with TRBD1. Germline CDR1 is MNHEY and CDR2 is SVGAGI. This CDR3 region has 13 residues. V gave up 6 bases and J gave up 7 bases; unmatched junction bases: 8.

Note on this clone: A read error may produce the germline difference seen at one junction end. The genes are TRBV10-2 and TRBJ1-3; 8 bases line up with TRBD1. Germline V gives CDR1 WSHSY, CDR2 SAAADI. CDR3 length equals 14 residues. The CDR3 DNA reads TGCGCCAGCAGGGCGCAGGGGGCTGGGAACACCATATATTTT. Translation: CASRAQGAGNTIYF.

The chain recombines TRBV6-5 with TRBJ1-6; 7 nucleotides agree with TRBD1. CDR1 and CDR2 from the germline V gene are MNHEY and SVGAGI. The CDR3 consists of 14 residues. V lost 6 bases to trimming and J lost 5 bases; unmatched junction nucleotides: 4. CDR3 loop: CASRGQLHNSPLHF. The CDR3 bases are TGTGCCAGCAGGGGACAGCTACATAATTCACCCCTCCACTTT.

This chain connects TRBV12-3 or TRBV12-4 to TRBJ1-5, with D perhaps matching TRBD1 (6 bases). CDR3 length equals 13 residues. Trimming shortened V by 6 bases and J by 6 bases, and 12 bases separated the two germline ends. The CDR3 DNA is TGTGCCAGCAGGAAAGGGGGGGGTCAGCCCCAGCATTTT. This encodes CASRKGGGQPQHF.

The chain links TRBV6-1 to TRBJ1-6, with D uncertain. CDR1 and CDR2 (germline): MNHNS, SASEGT. The CDR3 totals 13 residues. V lost 2 bases and J 5 bases, leaving 4 bases between the germline ends. In DNA, the CDR3 is TGTGCCAGCAGTGAACTTAATAATTCACCCCTCCACTTT. This encodes CASSELNNSPLHF.

This chain connects TRBV27 to TRBJ1-6, with 7 bases fitting TRBD1. V dropped 6 bases and J dropped 7; count of bases not matched to a gene: 6. The CDR3 loop spans 14 amino acids. Germline V gene lookup returns CDR1 MNHEY and CDR2 SMNVEV (reference sequence). The CDR3 region is CASRLGQTNSPLHF. DNA for the CDR3: TGTGCCAGCAGACTGGGACAGACCAATTCACCCCTCCACTTT.

This chain uses TRBV2 with TRBJ2-1, with D possibly matching TRBD1 (5 bases). CDR3 length equals 15 residues. Germline CDR1 and CDR2: SNHLY and FYNNEI. V was trimmed by 6 bases and J by 2 bases, leaving 14 bases between them. CDR3: CASSLDQGAYNEQFF. CDR3 sequence (DNA): TGTGCCAGCAGCCTCGACCAGGGCGCCTACAATGAGCAGTTCTTC.

The chain is built from TRBV7-6 and TRBJ1-5; a weak D match, TRBD1 (5 bases). The V end lost 1 base, the J end lost 8 bases, and 12 bases lay between the germline ends. Per germline, CDR1 SGHVS and CDR2 FNYEAQ. This CDR3 contains 14 residues. CDR3 amino acids: CASSLGRGREPQHF. Here the CDR3 DNA reads TGTGCCAGCAGCTTAGGGCGGGGACGGGAGCCCCAGCATTTT.

This clone was detected a few times. This chain uses TRBV15 with TRBJ2-6; perhaps TRBD2 as D (5 bases). The CDR3 has 15 residues. Trimming pared 1 base from V and 5 bases from J, leaving 9 bases between. Looked up from germline, CDR1 is LNHNV and CDR2 is YYDKDF (reference sequence). CDR3 sequence (DNA): TGTGCCACCAGCAGAGGAGGGAACAGGGCCAACGTCCTGACTTTC. Its protein is CATSRGGNRANVLTF.

J is TRBJ2-7 and V is TRBV18, with TRBD2 identical over 12 bases. From germline, CDR1 is KGHSH and CDR2 LQKENI. V gave up 2 bases and J gave up 2 bases; unmatched junction bases: 7. This CDR3 has 17 residues. The CDR3 DNA sequence: TGTGCCAGCTCACCAAAAACTAGCGGGGGGCCAACCTACGAGCAGTACGTC. Translating gives CASSPKTSGGPTYEQYV.

As concerns this clone: One end of the junction fails to match germline, which may point to a read error. This chain's CDR3 is CASSVSGGAVEQFF. DNA for the CDR3: TGTGCTAGCAGCGTTAGCGGGGGGGCGGTTGAGCAGTTCTTC. The V call is TRBV7-7, the J call TRBJ2-1; TRBD2 aligns across 11 bases. The CDR3 has 14 residues. The germline gives CDR1 SSHAT, CDR2 FNYEAQ (reference sequence).

J is TRBJ2-1 and V is TRBV5-1; D is perhaps TRBD2 (5 bases). This CDR3 is 15 amino acids long. The germline V gene encodes CDR1 SGHRS and CDR2 YFSETQ. V was shortened by 0 bases and J by 3 bases, with 10 bases between the two germline ends. CDR3 loop: CASSLAPADYNEQFF. CDR3 coding DNA: TGCGCCAGCAGCTTGGCTCCAGCGGACTACAATGAGCAGTTCTTC.

The chain uses TRBV27 and TRBJ2-1; D gene unclear. The ends were cut back, 3 bases at V and 7 bases at J, with 16 bases in the middle. This CDR3 has 15 residues. CDR1 is MNHEY, CDR2 SMNVEV, per germline (reference sequence). DNA for the CDR3: TGTGCCAGCAGTTTTTCGATACCCGCTAAGAATGAGCAGTTCTTC. It codes for CASSFSIPAKNEQFF.

The J gene is TRBJ2-5, the V gene TRBV6-2 or TRBV6-3; TRBD2 is a possible D gene (5 bases). Germline-derived CDR1 and CDR2 are MNHEY and SVGEGT. This CDR3 is built from 16 residues. Trimming pared 0 bases from V and 10 bases from J, leaving 21 bases between. The CDR3 is CASSYSTVAGPSVQYF. The CDR3 DNA follows: TGTGCCAGCAGTTACTCGACGGTCGCGGGCCCATCGGTCCAGTACTTC.

The genes are TRBV5-1 and TRBJ2-1; D may be TRBD1 (6 bases). CDR3 length: 14 residues. Trimming left V 4 bases short and J 8 bases short, with 16 bases between. Germline V gene data show CDR1 as SGHRS and CDR2 as YFSETQ. DNA of the CDR3: TGCGCCAGCAGCCCTGAAAGGGGGAACGATGAGCAGTTCTTC. It translates to CASSPERGNDEQFF.

The rearrangement joins TRBV29-1 to TRBJ2-3; unclear D gene. Germline-derived CDR1 and CDR2 are SQVTM and ANQGSEA. The V end lost 3 bases, the J end lost 0 bases, and 13 bases lay between the germline ends. There are 15 residues in the CDR3. The DNA of the CDR3 is TGCAGCGTTGATGGCAAATCGCCTAGCACAGATACGCAGTATTTT. Its protein is CSVDGKSPSTDTQYF.

The chain joins TRBV5-1 to TRBJ2-5; weak D call: TRBD2 (7 bases). Trimming pared 0 bases from V and 4 bases from J, leaving 19 bases between. Germline V CDR1 and CDR2: SGHRS, YFSETQ. The CDR3 contains 17 residues. In DNA form, the CDR3 reads TGCGCCAGCAGCTTGGCCACCGGCGGGGGCGGGGGAGAGACCCAGTACTTC. The encoded protein is CASSLATGGGGGETQYF.

The chain combines TRBV28 with TRBJ2-3; TRBD2 agrees at 10 bases. The CDR3 is 16 residues long. Germline loops: CDR1 MDHEN, CDR2 SYDVKM. V shed 3 bases, J shed 6 bases, and the junction held 9 bases outside the gene matches. The CDR3 protein is CASSLPSGGPHDTQYF. Written as DNA, the CDR3 is TGTGCCAGCAGTTTGCCTAGCGGGGGACCGCACGATACGCAGTATTTT. Full variable domain (remainder filled in from reference TRBV28 and TRBJ2-3): DVKVTQSSRYLVKRTGEKVFLECVQDMDHENMFWYRQDPGLGLRLIYFSYDVKMKEKGDIPEGYSVSREKKERFSLILESASTNQTSMYLCASSLPSGGPHDTQYFGPGTRLTVL.

With respect to this clone: The junction differs from germline at one of its ends, possibly a read error. The chain has TRBV24-1 and TRBJ2-3, with D tentatively TRBD1 (6 bases). The germline V gene has CDR1 KGHDR and CDR2 SFDVKD. This CDR3 spans 13 amino acids. CDR3 sequence (DNA): TGTGCCACAAGTGACGCCAGGGGACATACGCAGTATTTT. This encodes CATSDARGHTQYF.

The J gene is TRBJ2-2, the V gene TRBV27; TRBD2 is a possible D gene (6 bases). Germline CDR1 is MNHEY and CDR2 is SMNVEV (reference sequence). V was clipped by 4 bases and J by 7 bases, with 13 bases between them. The CDR3 length is 14 residues. The CDR3 reads CASSSPLANGELFF. CDR3 bases: TGTGCCAGCAGTTCTCCCCTAGCGAACGGGGAGCTGTTTTTT.

The chain recombines TRBV9 with TRBJ1-2; a weak D match, TRBD1 (5 bases). Looked up from germline, CDR1 is SGDLS and CDR2 is YYNGEE. Trimming pared 3 bases from V and 4 bases from J, leaving 16 bases between. The CDR3 sequence is 15 residues long. CDR3 sequence reads: CASSASVSQGYGYTF. CDR3 sequence (DNA): TGTGCCAGCAGCGCATCAGTGAGCCAGGGCTATGGCTACACCTTC.

This rearrangement joins TRBV28 to TRBJ2-7; 8 bases map to TRBD2. This CDR3 is 15 amino acids long. CDR1 and CDR2 (germline): MDHEN, SYDVKM. Trimming removed 5 bases from V and 0 bases from J; junction bases left unmatched: 6. The CDR3 DNA is TGTGCCAGCAGTCGCCAAGCGGGAGCCTCCTACGAGCAGTACTTC. Residues: CASSRQAGASYEQYF.